These 8 T cell receptor beta chains were sequenced from one sample in a study of cytomegalovirus exposure and HLA in healthy donors. Use of 60 Vbeta and 13 Jbeta primers characterized the PCR. Clones were sequenced by immunoSEQ multiplex PCR, and TCRdb holds only the in-frame ones, with some missing. The table shows 150,000 to 200,000 clones, with around 83% occurring only once. Sequenced material: PBMCs. These receptors came from a man in his forties or fifties in good health and CMV-seropositive.

The chain employs TRBV6-1 and TRBJ2-2; 11 nucleotides match TRBD1. V was pared by 3 bases and J by 3 bases, with 6 bases of the junction left unmatched. This CDR3 has 17 amino acids. Germline V gene sequence: CDR1 MNHNS, CDR2 SASEGT. CDR3: CASSDLGTGGDTGELFF. The CDR3, as DNA: TGTGCCAGCAGTGACCTAGGGACAGGGGGGGACACCGGGGAGCTGTTTTTT.

V usage is TRBV30 and J usage is TRBJ2-5, with a tentative D call TRBD2 (6 bases). In germline, CDR1 is GTSNPN, CDR2 SVGIG (reference sequence). The V end lost 4 bases, the J end lost 0 bases, and 15 bases lay between the germline ends. The CDR3 sequence is 15 residues long. CDR3 DNA sequence: TGTGCCTGGACCGGAGGGGCCCGGTACCAAGAGACCCAGTACTTC. Translating it yields CAWTGGARYQETQYF. Filled out from reference TRBV30 and TRBJ2-5, the complete variable domain reads SQTIHQWPATLVQPVGSPLSLECTVEGTSNPNLYWYRQAAGRGLQLLFYSVGIGQISSEVPQNLSASRPQDRQFILSSKKLLLSDSGFYLCAWTGGARYQETQYFGPGTRLLVL.

CDR3 in DNA: TGTGCCAGCAGTGAAGACGGTCCAGGGGGCAATGAGCAGTTCTTC. Amino acids: CASSEDGPGGNEQFF. The J gene is TRBJ2-1, the V gene TRBV2, with 7 positions matching TRBD1. The CDR3 sequence is 15 residues long. Germline V gene sequence: CDR1 SNHLY, CDR2 FYNNEI. Trimming removed 1 base from V and 6 bases from J; junction bases left unmatched: 6.

V usage is TRBV6-1 and J usage is TRBJ2-1, with 12 positions matching TRBD2. CDR1 is MNHNS and CDR2 is SASEGT in the germline V gene. The V and J ends lost 4 bases and 14 bases, in that order; junction bases with no gene match: 3. This CDR3 contains 12 residues. In DNA form, the CDR3 reads TGTGCCAGCAGTGTGCTAGCGGGAGGGGAGTTCTTC. It is translated as CASSVLAGGEFF.

This chain uses TRBV15 with TRBJ1-4; 7 bases fit TRBD1. The CDR3 contains 15 residues. Germline assignment: CDR1 LNHNV and CDR2 YYDKDF (reference sequence). After removal of 1 base from V and 7 bases from J, the junction contained 6 bases not matched to a gene. As DNA, the CDR3 is TGTGCCACCAGCAGAGGTTCGCGGGACAGTGAAAAACTGTTTTTT. Protein: CATSRGSRDSEKLFF.

On this clone itself: The germline gene is not matched at one end of the junction; a read error may be the cause. CDR3 DNA: TGTTCCAGCAGCTCGTGGACAGGGCCAAACTATGGCTACACCTTC. It codes for CSSSSWTGPNYGYTF. The rearrangement links TRBV7-9 to TRBJ1-2; 8 bases are a match to TRBD1. The CDR3 has 15 amino acids. In germline, CDR1 is SEHNR, CDR2 FQNEAQ (reference sequence).

This clone has just a few counts. V is TRBV29-1 and J is TRBJ2-6; 8 nucleotides line up with TRBD1. The V segment lost 2 bases and the J segment 4 bases; nucleotides outside the gene matches: 13. The CDR3 length is 18 residues. In germline, CDR1 is SQVTM, CDR2 ANQGSEA. The DNA of the CDR3 is TGCAGCGTTGAAACCCGGGACAGGTTGACGAGCGGGGCCAACGTCCTGACTTTC. Translation gives CSVETRDRLTSGANVLTF.

The chain joins TRBV4-2 to TRBJ2-5; TRBD2 aligns across 9 bases. The V and J ends lost 4 bases and 4 bases, in that order; junction bases with no gene match: 10. Germline CDR1 LGHNA, CDR2 YNFKEQ. This CDR3 comprises 16 residues. CDR3 region: CASSRGSGSLRETQYF. DNA for the CDR3: TGTGCCAGCAGCCGGGGTAGCGGGAGTCTAAGAGAGACCCAGTACTTC.